This T cell receptor (beta chain) was retrieved from a study of T cell repertoires in cytomegalovirus infection. V lost 4 bases to trimming and J lost 2 bases, with 5 bases between them. The CDR3 runs to 12 residues. This clonotype was picked up a small number of times. One entry per CDR3 protein, called by TCRdb with MiXCR from the reads. In the table there are 350,000 to 550,000 distinct CDR3 sequences, approximately 32% of which are singletons. The clonotype originates from a human donor in good health (CMV status not recorded). Some clones in this sample may be carry-over from other donors' samples. The gene calls are TRBV12-3 or TRBV12-4 and TRBJ1-2; D is undetermined. Sequencing was carried out using PBMCs. The CDR3 reads CASSSYNYGYTF. The CDR3 DNA reads TGTGCCAGCAGTTCCTACAACTATGGCTACACCTTC.